These T cell receptor beta chains were read from a single sample in a study of Graves' ophthalmopathy and Graves' hyperthyroidism. TCRdb redid the calling of the multiplex PCR reads with MiXCR, one entry per CDR3 protein. The repertoire consists of 400,000 to 450,000 distinct CDR3 sequences, with roughly 20% occurring once and the leading ten covering approximately 3%. The sequenced material came from peripheral blood. These receptors all stem from a woman between 18 and 29 years old with stable Graves' hyperthyroidism. Each CDR3 is given with its conserved first and last residue. A D gene is named only where the DNA matches it firmly. A row's size may be missing; if present it is once, few, many or a size class.

V: TRBV7-2
D: TRBD1
J: TRBJ1-2
size: many
CDR3: CASSLADRVHTF
DNA: TGTGCCAGCAGCTTAGCCGACAGGGTTCACACCTTC

V: TRBV6-1
D: .
J: TRBJ1-2
size: many
CDR3: CASSPGGAIYGYTF
DNA: TGTGCCAGCAGTCCAGGTGGAGCAATCTATGGCTACACCTTC

V: TRBV28
D: .
J: TRBJ1-6
size: many
CDR3: CASRKINSPLHF
DNA: TGTGCCAGCAGAAAGATTAATTCACCCCTCCACTTT

V: TRBV29-1
D: .
J: TRBJ1-1
size: many
CDR3: CSVVMVTEAFF
DNA: TGCAGCGTTGTTATGGTTACTGAAGCTTTCTTT

V: TRBV12-3/TRBV12-4
D: .
J: TRBJ1-2
size: many
CDR3: CASTSGYGYTF
DNA: TGTGCCAGCACCTCTGGCTATGGCTACACCTTC

V: TRBV30
D: TRBD2
J: TRBJ2-2
size: .
CDR3: CAWRFRGSTGELFF
DNA: TGTGCCTGGAGATTCCGCGGGAGTACCGGGGAGCTGTTTTTT

V: TRBV20-1
D: .
J: TRBJ2-7
size: many
CDR3: CSATPVGTSFNEQYF
DNA: TGCAGTGCTACGCCCGTCGGAACGTCCTTCAACGAGCAGTACTTC

V: TRBV19
D: TRBD2
J: TRBJ2-7
size: many
CDR3: CASSMGAAGVAYEQYF
DNA: TGTGCCAGTAGTATGGGCGCAGCGGGAGTTGCCTACGAGCAGTACTTC

V: TRBV6-5
D: .
J: TRBJ1-5
size: .
CDR3: CASSYFEQGDGQPQHF
DNA: TGTGCCAGCAGTTACTTTGAACAGGGTGATGGGCAGCCCCAGCATTTT

V: TRBV18
D: TRBD1
J: TRBJ1-6
size: many
CDR3: CASSRDREGSPLHF
DNA: TGTGCCAGCTCACGGGACAGGGAAGGTTCACCCCTCCACTTT

V: TRBV5-1
D: TRBD1
J: TRBJ1-2
size: .
CDR3: CASSLGDRSYGYTF
DNA: TGCGCCAGCAGCTTGGGGGACAGGAGCTATGGCTACACCTTC

V: TRBV7-3
D: .
J: TRBJ2-2
size: .
CDR3: CASSLMPTAVTGELFF
DNA: TGTGCCAGCAGCTTAATGCCGACAGCTGTTACCGGGGAGCTGTTTTTT

V: TRBV18
D: TRBD2
J: TRBJ2-5
size: .
CDR3: CASSPIAGGLLGQETQYF
DNA: TGTGCCAGCTCACCTATAGCGGGAGGCCTACTGGGGCAAGAGACCCAGTACTTC

V: TRBV11-1
D: .
J: TRBJ1-2
size: many
CDR3: CASSPSGSRASGYGYTF
DNA: TGTGCCAGCAGCCCCTCAGGTTCTCGGGCTTCGGGTTATGGCTACACCTTC

V: TRBV7-2
D: .
J: TRBJ2-7
size: many
CDR3: CASSLAATTYEQYF
DNA: TGTGCCAGCAGCTTAGCCGCTACCACCTACGAGCAGTACTTC

V: TRBV6-1
D: TRBD2
J: TRBJ2-7
size: many
CDR3: CASSEGATAGYEQYF
DNA: TGTGCCAGCAGTGAAGGCGCTACAGCGGGGTACGAGCAGTACTTC

V: TRBV6-1
D: TRBD1
J: TRBJ2-2
size: many
CDR3: CASSRTGLHTGELFF
DNA: TGTGCCAGCAGTCGGACAGGGCTCCACACCGGGGAGCTGTTTTTT

V: TRBV29-1
D: TRBD1
J: TRBJ1-1
size: .
CDR3: CSVLQRQGRTEAFF
DNA: TGCAGCGTTCTCCAAAGACAGGGGAGGACTGAAGCTTTCTTT

V: TRBV12-3/TRBV12-4
D: TRBD1
J: TRBJ1-2
size: many
CDR3: CASTRQGANYGYTF
DNA: TGTGCCAGCACCCGACAGGGGGCGAACTATGGCTACACCTTC

V: TRBV12-3/TRBV12-4
D: .
J: TRBJ1-2
size: .
CDR3: CASSLSLWEAYGYTF
DNA: TGTGCCAGCAGTTTATCCCTATGGGAGGCCTATGGCTACACCTTC